This is a list of T cell receptor beta chains from one sample in a study of molecular identifiers for immune sequencing clone quantification. TCRdb called the PCR reads again in MiXCR, with one record for every CDR3 protein. This sample yields about 640,000 distinct CDR3 sequences, of which 15% to 20% are seen a single time; 0.75% to 0.95% belongs to the top ten. The sample comprised naive CD8+ T cells from blood, with Jurkat cell RNA spiked in. The receptors shown here come from a human donor in good health. Some libraries in this study had Jurkat cell RNA spiked in. The CDR3 runs from the conserved cysteine through the conserved F or W. The D gene is left open where the match is weak. Expanded clones get a size class; other rows say once, few or many, or leave the size out.

j_call	clone_size	d_call	v_call	cdr3_aa	cdr3_nt
TRBJ2-7	many	.	TRBV7-9	CASSLAAGEQYF	TGTGCCAGCAGCTTAGCGGCAGGCGAGCAGTACTTC
TRBJ1-5	many	TRBD1	TRBV28	CASSGTGYNQPQHF	TGTGCCAGCAGTGGGACAGGATACAATCAGCCCCAGCATTTT
TRBJ1-1	many	.	TRBV5-1	CASSLGTVQTEAFF	TGCGCCAGCAGCTTGGGGACAGTTCAAACTGAAGCTTTCTTT
TRBJ2-3	many	TRBD1	TRBV12-3/TRBV12-4	CASRTGQGTDTQYF	TGTGCCAGCAGGACCGGACAGGGCACAGATACGCAGTATTTT
TRBJ2-3	few	TRBD1	TRBV19	CASSIGQGKADTQYF	TGTGCCAGTAGCATTGGACAGGGAAAAGCAGATACGCAGTATTTT
TRBJ1-5	many	.	TRBV28	CASSLGRGGEVINQPQHF	TGTGCCAGCAGTTTGGGCCGAGGGGGAGAGGTTATTAATCAGCCCCAGCATTTT
TRBJ2-7	.	TRBD2	TRBV4-1	CASSAGGSGRAPTYEQYF	TGCGCCAGCAGTGCCGGGGGTAGCGGGAGGGCCCCAACCTACGAGCAGTACTTC
TRBJ1-5	few	TRBD1	TRBV20-1	CSATGTGFNQPQHF	TGCAGTGCTACCGGGACAGGCTTCAATCAGCCCCAGCATTTT
TRBJ2-5	.	.	TRBV7-6	CASSLVRQAETQYF	TGTGCCAGCAGCTTAGTTAGGCAGGCGGAGACCCAGTACTTC
TRBJ2-5	many	.	TRBV11-2	CASSSGTRTQETQYF	TGTGCCAGCAGCTCAGGGACTCGCACACAAGAGACCCAGTACTTC
TRBJ1-4	.	.	TRBV4-3	CASSHTTGSTNEKLFF	TGCGCCAGCAGCCACACCACGGGGTCAACTAATGAAAAACTGTTTTTT
TRBJ2-2	many	TRBD2	TRBV6-6	CASSYSAGGLGTGELFF	TGTGCCAGCAGTTACTCAGCGGGGGGGCTTGGCACCGGGGAGCTGTTTTTT
TRBJ1-6	many	.	TRBV4-1	CASSPRSADSPLHF	TGCGCCAGCAGCCCGCGGTCCGCCGATTCACCCCTCCACTTT
TRBJ2-7	.	.	TRBV4-1	CASSQSPPLGGEQYF	TGCGCCAGCAGCCAAAGCCCTCCTCTGGGGGGTGAGCAGTACTTC
TRBJ1-4	many	.	TRBV12-3/TRBV12-4	CASSLAQTNEKLFF	TGTGCCAGCAGTTTAGCGCAGACTAATGAAAAACTGTTTTTT
TRBJ2-3	many	.	TRBV6-5	CASSYLTGADTQYF	TGTGCCAGCAGTTACCTGACGGGAGCAGATACGCAGTATTTT
TRBJ2-7	many	.	TRBV6-2/TRBV6-3	CASSYSARPYEQYF	TGTGCCAGCAGTTACTCGGCCAGACCCTACGAGCAGTACTTC
TRBJ2-7	many	.	TRBV7-9	CASSSPKQNYYEQYF	TGTGCCAGCAGCTCCCCGAAACAGAACTACTACGAGCAGTACTTC
TRBJ2-1	few	.	TRBV7-9	CASSLESGYNEQFF	TGTGCCAGCAGCTTAGAGTCGGGGTACAATGAGCAGTTCTTC
TRBJ2-1	many	.	TRBV29-1	CSVEGLDNAYNEQFF	TGCAGCGTTGAGGGGCTAGACAATGCCTACAATGAGCAGTTCTTC
TRBJ2-7	few	TRBD1	TRBV27	CASSFLGTAYEQYF	TGTGCCAGCAGTTTTCTGGGGACAGCCTACGAGCAGTACTTC
TRBJ1-5	many	TRBD1	TRBV4-3	CASSQVTGGQPQHF	TGCGCCAGCAGCCAAGTCACAGGGGGACAGCCCCAGCATTTT
TRBJ1-4	few	.	TRBV6-2/TRBV6-3	CASSLTRSGGHEKLFF	TGTGCCAGCAGTTTAACCCGTTCCGGAGGGCATGAAAAACTGTTTTTT
TRBJ1-3	.	.	TRBV4-1	CASSQIGGSGNTIYF	TGCGCCAGCAGCCAAATAGGGGGCTCTGGAAACACCATATATTTT
TRBJ2-2	.	TRBD1	TRBV30	CAWTVAQGAYVTGELFF	TGTGCCTGGACCGTGGCACAGGGGGCTTATGTCACCGGGGAGCTGTTTTTT
TRBJ1-3	.	.	TRBV4-3	CASSQDRYGFSGNTIYF	TGCGCCAGCAGCCAAGATAGGTACGGATTCTCTGGAAACACCATATATTTT
TRBJ2-3	.	.	TRBV9	CASSEPSSPWGRGSTDTQYF	TGTGCCAGCAGCGAACCGTCCTCCCCCTGGGGGAGGGGGAGCACAGATACGCAGTATTTT
TRBJ2-3	few	TRBD2	TRBV9	CASSVSGGTLTDTQYF	TGTGCCAGCAGCGTTAGCGGGGGTACCCTCACAGATACGCAGTATTTT
TRBJ1-4	few	TRBD1	TRBV12-3/TRBV12-4	CASSWTGQDNEKLFF	TGTGCCAGCAGTTGGACGGGACAGGATAATGAAAAACTGTTTTTT
TRBJ2-7	.	.	TRBV4-1	CASSHEPGNSNEQYF	TGCGCCAGCAGCCACGAGCCGGGAAACTCCAACGAGCAGTACTTC
TRBJ1-2	few	.	TRBV6-5	CASSYGQEGGYTF	TGTGCCAGCAGTTACGGTCAGGAGGGTGGCTACACCTTC
TRBJ1-1	many	TRBD1	TRBV28	CASSLWVTPPGGNTEAFF	TGTGCCAGCAGTTTATGGGTCACCCCCCCAGGGGGGAACACTGAAGCTTTCTTT
TRBJ2-3	many	TRBD2	TRBV6-5	CASSPTSGALDTQYF	TGTGCCAGCAGCCCCACTAGCGGGGCCTTAGATACGCAGTATTTT
TRBJ1-4	many	TRBD1	TRBV5-1	CASSLDRRKLATNEKLFF	TGCGCCAGCAGCCTGGACAGGAGAAAGCTTGCAACTAATGAAAAACTGTTTTTT
TRBJ2-1	many	TRBD2	TRBV7-2	CASSLGLAGVVAVEQFF	TGTGCCAGCAGCTTGGGACTAGCGGGAGTGGTCGCGGTTGAGCAGTTCTTC
TRBJ2-3	many	.	TRBV29-1	CSVEVGLVVDTQYF	TGCAGCGTTGAAGTTGGGCTAGTCGTAGATACGCAGTATTTT
TRBJ2-7	many	.	TRBV4-3	CASSQDRGLSYEQYF	TGCGCCAGCAGCCAAGATCGGGGGCTCTCCTACGAGCAGTACTTC
TRBJ2-3	many	.	TRBV6-5	CASSWGPHTDTQYF	TGTGCCAGCAGTTGGGGACCGCACACAGATACGCAGTATTTT
TRBJ2-7	.	.	TRBV19	CASSMGLALGEQYF	TGTGCCAGTAGTATGGGACTCGCCTTGGGAGAGCAGTACTTC
TRBJ2-1	few	.	TRBV20-1	CSATVFPSSYNEQFF	TGCAGTGCTACAGTCTTTCCGAGCTCCTACAATGAGCAGTTCTTC
TRBJ2-7	many	.	TRBV7-9	CASSLGDPRDEQYF	TGTGCCAGCAGCTTAGGCGATCCCCGGGACGAGCAGTACTTC
TRBJ2-7	.	TRBD1	TRBV4-1	CASSQGGGQGVVEQYF	TGCGCCAGCAGCCAAGGAGGGGGACAGGGGGTGGTCGAGCAGTACTTC
TRBJ2-7	many	TRBD1	TRBV5-4	CASSPLDRDYEQYF	TGTGCCAGCAGCCCACTCGACAGGGACTACGAGCAGTACTTC
TRBJ2-2	few	.	TRBV19	CASSIPRRSYLTGELFF	TGTGCCAGTAGTATCCCTCGGCGCTCCTACCTCACCGGGGAGCTGTTTTTT
TRBJ1-1	many	.	TRBV11-2	CASSPDPEAFF	TGTGCCAGCAGCCCGGACCCTGAAGCTTTCTTT
TRBJ2-1	.	.	TRBV30	CAWRDQHNEQFF	TGTGCCTGGAGAGACCAACACAATGAGCAGTTCTTC
TRBJ2-1	many	.	TRBV11-2	CASSFSYNEQFF	TGTGCCAGCAGCTTTAGCTACAATGAGCAGTTCTTC